This record covers a single T cell receptor (beta chain). The CDR3 has 14 residues. Per germline, CDR1 SQVTM and CDR2 ANQGSEA. V was trimmed by 3 bases and J by 4 bases, leaving 15 bases between them. This entry is derived from a study of T cells in Graves' hyperthyroidism and ophthalmopathy. TCR beta CDR3 regions were amplified from RNA. The HTBI set primed first-round TCR CDR3 RT-PCR. TCRdb re-analysed the multiplex PCR reads in MiXCR, keeping a single row per CDR3 protein. The data show tens of thousands of distinct CDR3 sequences, with roughly 50% seen just once and roughly a third held by the top ten.

The genes are TRBV29-1 and TRBJ1-1; D possibly corresponds to TRBD1 (5 bases). The sequence derives from a man younger than 35 with Graves' hyperthyroidism. Sequenced: peripheral blood or thyroid tissue (not recorded which). CDR3 coding DNA: TGCAGCGTTGAGCTGACAGACCGGGCCACTGAAGCTTTCTTT. The encoded protein is CSVELTDRATEAFF.